The 26 T cell receptor beta chains below come from one sample, sequenced in a study of identical twins. MiXCR was run by TCRdb on the 5' RACE reads, yielding one entry per CDR3 protein. The table includes fewer than 650,000 distinct CDR3 sequences, roughly 6.6% detected once. The data were also submitted as part of a second study, on yellow fever vaccine responses in identical twins.

The sequenced sample was PBMCs. The receptors derive from a woman younger than 30 in good health.

This clonotype was observed many times. The gene calls are TRBV27 and TRBJ1-4, with a possible D match to TRBD1 (6 bases). There are 16 residues in the CDR3. CDR1 and CDR2 from the germline V gene are MNHEY and SMNVEV (reference sequence). V lost 6 bases and J lost 4, with 18 bases in between. CDR3 sequence (DNA): TGTGCCAGCAGCCCGCTTGGGGGGGCAGGTAATGAAAAACTGTTTTTT. This gives the protein CASSPLGGAGNEKLFF.

In its sample, this clonotype was seen a few times. The V and J genes are TRBV12-3 or TRBV12-4 and TRBJ2-5, with 7 bases that match TRBD1. There are 14 residues in the CDR3. Losses at the gene ends were 6 bases for V and 1 base for J; bases not matched to a gene: 5. In DNA, the CDR3 is TGTGCCAGCAGATCGGACAGGTCCCAAGAGACCCAGTACTTC. Translating it yields CASRSDRSQETQYF.

The V and J genes are TRBV7-2 and TRBJ2-1, with D perhaps matching TRBD1 (6 bases). V lost 0 bases and J 7 bases, leaving 16 bases between the germline ends. The CDR3 runs to 16 residues. CDR1 is SGHTA, CDR2 FQGNSA, per germline. The DNA for the CDR3 is TGTGCCAGCAGCTTAGCCTTCTTTGGACAGACAAATGAGCAGTTCTTC. Translation: CASSLAFFGQTNEQFF. The full variable domain, its missing parts supplied by reference TRBV7-2 and TRBJ2-1, is GAGVSQSPSNKVTEKGKDVELRCDPISGHTALYWYRQSLGQGLEFLIYFQGNSAPDKSGLPSDRFSAERTGGSVSTLTIQRTQQEDSAVYLCASSLAFFGQTNEQFFGPGTRLTVL.

This clonotype was detected only a few times. The chain carries TRBV12-5 and TRBJ1-1, with 10 bases aligning to TRBD1. The CDR3 totals 14 residues. In germline, CDR1 is LGHNT, CDR2 FRNRAP. The trim removed 6 bases at V and 5 bases at J, leaving 6 bases unmatched. The CDR3 nucleotides are TGTGCTAGTGGGGGACAGGGGTTGCGGACTGAAGCTTTCTTT. This sequence encodes CASGGQGLRTEAFF.

This chain links TRBV28 with TRBJ2-7; D is unclear. V dropped 7 bases and J dropped 2 bases, with 6 bases sitting between them. This CDR3 contains 11 residues. Germline V CDR1 and CDR2: MDHEN, SYDVKM. CDR3 in amino acids: CASKTTYEQYF. CDR3 in DNA: TGTGCCAGCAAAACCACCTACGAGCAGTACTTC.

In this sample, this clonotype turned up many times. This rearrangement joins TRBV3-1 to TRBJ1-6; maybe TRBD1 (6 bases). Per the germline V gene, CDR1 is LGHDT and CDR2 is YNNKEL (reference sequence). V was pared by 4 bases and J by 7 bases, with 14 bases between. The CDR3 loop spans 15 amino acids. CDR3 loop: CASSPTEGGNSPLHF. The CDR3, as DNA: TGTGCCAGCAGCCCTACAGAGGGGGGGAATTCACCCCTCCACTTT.

This clonotype was detected only a few times. This chain links TRBV4-2 with TRBJ2-1; 9 nucleotides line up with TRBD2. This CDR3 contains 16 residues. The germline V gene encodes CDR1 LGHNA and CDR2 YNFKEQ. V was clipped by 0 bases and J by 9 bases; unmatched bases: 9. CDR3 DNA: TGTGCCAGCAGCCAAGAAAGCCTAGCGGGGTTATCTGAGCAGTTCTTC. Protein product: CASSQESLAGLSEQFF.

This clonotype was recorded many times. The CDR3 coding sequence is TGTGCCAGCATCCACGGACTAGCGGGGGACTACAATGAGCAGTTCTTC. Amino acid sequence: CASIHGLAGDYNEQFF. This chain joins TRBV12-3 or TRBV12-4 and TRBJ2-1; 13 bases fit TRBD2. The CDR3 is made up of 16 amino acids. V shed 7 bases and J 3 bases; nucleotides not matched to a gene: 6.

This clonotype was observed a single time. The V and J genes are TRBV7-9 and TRBJ1-1; D remains ambiguous. The germline gives CDR1 SEHNR, CDR2 FQNEAQ (reference sequence). V lost 2 bases to trimming and J lost 3 bases, with 10 bases between them. This CDR3 has 14 amino acids. The CDR3 loop reads CASSLIPRDTEAFF. The CDR3 DNA reads as TGTGCCAGCAGCTTAATACCAAGAGACACTGAAGCTTTCTTT.

The V gene is TRBV28, the J gene TRBJ2-7; D gene uncertain. CDR1 is MDHEN, CDR2 SYDVKM, per germline. CDR3 size: 13 residues. V gave up 6 bases and J gave up 0 bases, with 9 bases separating them. The CDR3 bases are TGTGCCAGCAGCCCATTACACTCCTACGAGCAGTACTTC. Protein product: CASSPLHSYEQYF.

This clonotype has at least ten counts. The V and J genes are TRBV12-3 or TRBV12-4 and TRBJ2-5; 11 positions agree with TRBD2. The V gene end was trimmed by 2 bases and the J gene end by 5 bases; junction bases not matched to a gene: 1. CDR3 length: 14 residues. The chain's CDR3 is CASSLTSGGETQYF. The CDR3 DNA reads TGTGCCAGCAGTTTAACTAGCGGGGGTGAGACCCAGTACTTC.

A few counts support this clonotype. This chain's CDR3 is CASSVGGADGYTF. DNA for the CDR3: TGTGCCAGCAGTGTAGGGGGGGCCGATGGCTACACCTTC. This chain uses TRBV27 with TRBJ1-2; perhaps TRBD1 as D (6 bases). This CDR3 has 13 amino acids. The ends were cut back, 5 bases at V and 6 bases at J, with 13 bases in the middle. In germline, CDR1 is MNHEY, CDR2 SMNVEV (reference sequence).

This chain connects TRBV11-2 to TRBJ2-4; the match to TRBD2 covers 13 bases. The V and J ends lost 5 bases and 0 bases, in that order; junction bases with no gene match: 10. CDR1 and CDR2 from the germline V gene are SGHAT and FQNNGV. This CDR3 region has 19 residues. The CDR3 protein is CASSRTSGGAPIAKNIQYF. The CDR3 nucleotides are TGTGCCAGCAGCCGTACTAGCGGGGGGGCCCCTATAGCCAAAAACATTCAGTACTTC.

J is TRBJ2-5 and V is TRBV7-2; 8 bases align to TRBD2. CDR3 length: 16 residues. CDR1 SGHTA and CDR2 FQGNSA come from the germline V gene. Germline trimming cut 1 base from V and 5 bases from J; bases unmatched to any gene: 9. This CDR3 is CASSLVGGGISETQYF. The CDR3 region has the DNA TGTGCCAGCAGCTTAGTTGGCGGGGGGATTTCGGAGACCCAGTACTTC.

The V gene is TRBV4-1, the J gene TRBJ1-1; D ambiguous. Trimming took off 1 base at V and 3 bases at J, with 12 bases between the two ends. The CDR3 is 15 residues long. CDR1 MGHRA and CDR2 YSYEKL come from the germline V gene. CDR3 sequence (DNA): TGCGCCAGCAGCCAAGGGACTACGGTGGACACTGAAGCTTTCTTT. Encoded protein: CASSQGTTVDTEAFF.

This clonotype was counted a few times. The rearrangement links TRBV4-1 to TRBJ2-2; 7 bases are a match to TRBD2. There are 17 residues in the CDR3. J was trimmed by 7 bases and V by 1 base; bases with no gene match: 12. Germline values: CDR1 MGHRA, CDR2 YSYEKL. Here the CDR3 DNA reads TGCGCCAGCAGCCAAGTTTGGCGGGAGAGCGTTGTCGGGGAGCTGTTTTTT. Its translation: CASSQVWRESVVGELFF.

This clonotype came up a few times. The chain is built from TRBV2 and TRBJ2-7; perhaps TRBD1 as D (5 bases). There are 13 residues in the CDR3. Germline V gene lookup returns CDR1 SNHLY and CDR2 FYNNEI. V lost 6 bases and J 1 base, leaving 10 bases between the germline ends. The CDR3, as DNA: TGTGCCAGCAGAATAGACAGTTCCTACGAGCAGTACGTC. Protein sequence: CASRIDSSYEQYV.

There are a few counts of this clonotype. The J gene is TRBJ1-1, the V gene TRBV5-6, with a tentative D call TRBD1 (5 bases). In germline, CDR1 is SGHDT, CDR2 YYEEEE. V was pared by 1 base and J by 2 bases, with 9 bases between. This CDR3 comprises 14 residues. CDR3 region: CASSLIGTNTEAFF. The CDR3 DNA reads as TGTGCCAGCAGCTTGATTGGGACTAACACTGAAGCTTTCTTT.

This clonotype occurred a few times. This rearrangement joins TRBV20-1 to TRBJ2-1; 11 bases align to TRBD2. Germline CDR1 and CDR2: DFQATT and SNEGSKA (reference sequence). The CDR3 is 16 amino acids. V trimming: 6 bases; J trimming: 0 bases; junction bases outside the gene matches: 7. CDR3 loop: CSAKGLAGVSYNEQFF. The DNA of the CDR3 is TGCAGTGCAAAAGGACTAGCGGGCGTCTCCTACAATGAGCAGTTCTTC.

This clonotype was seen at least ten times. The chain is built from TRBV11-2 and TRBJ1-2; unclear D gene. The germline CDR1 and CDR2 sequences are SGHAT and FQNNGV. This CDR3 has 12 amino acids. Trimming stripped 6 bases from V and 7 bases from J, with 12 bases between. This CDR3 is CASRSDPGGYTF. Written as DNA, the CDR3 is TGTGCCAGCAGATCCGACCCCGGTGGCTACACCTTC.

This clonotype was counted a few times. V gene TRBV2 combines with J gene TRBJ2-3; 13 nucleotides align to TRBD2. V dropped 0 bases and J dropped 1; count of bases not matched to a gene: 10. The germline V gene has CDR1 SNHLY and CDR2 FYNNEI. The CDR3 covers 20 residues. CDR3 amino acids: CASSEATSGRGFLGTDTQYF. CDR3 sequence (DNA): TGTGCCAGCAGTGAAGCAACTAGCGGGAGGGGTTTTCTAGGCACAGATACGCAGTATTTT.

This clonotype was counted between two and nine times. The genes are TRBV15 and TRBJ2-7, with 7 bases aligning to TRBD1. Germline CDR1 reads LNHNV; CDR2 reads YYDKDF (reference sequence). The CDR3 totals 17 residues. Trimming removed 0 bases from V and 0 bases from J; junction bases left unmatched: 8. As DNA, the CDR3 is TGTGCCACCAGCAGAGATAACAGGGGCCCTCCCTCCTACGAGCAGTACTTC. This translates into CATSRDNRGPPSYEQYF.

At least ten counts were recorded for this clonotype. The chain is built from TRBV3-1 and TRBJ2-1, with 8 bases matching TRBD2. Germline values: CDR1 LGHDT, CDR2 YNNKEL (reference sequence). The J segment lost 2 bases and the V segment lost 4 bases, leaving 10 bases of the junction unmatched. The CDR3 contains 17 residues. For the CDR3, the DNA is TGTGCCAGCAGCCGCGGCGGGAGGAAGGTCACCTACAATGAGCAGTTCTTC. Its protein product is CASSRGGRKVTYNEQFF.

The rearrangement joins TRBV18 to TRBJ2-7; D is undetermined. The CDR3 runs to 12 residues. Germline lookup yields CDR1 KGHSH and CDR2 LQKENI. V gave up 6 bases and J gave up 2 bases, with 8 bases separating them. The CDR3 here is CASSLHPYEQYV. For the CDR3, the DNA is TGTGCCAGCTCGCTTCATCCCTACGAGCAGTACGTC.

This clonotype was recorded a few times. The chain couples TRBV3-1 to TRBJ2-2; no definite D call. Trimming left V 3 bases short and J 1 base short, with 6 bases between. The CDR3 is 14 amino acids. Germline lookup yields CDR1 LGHDT and CDR2 YNNKEL (reference sequence). The DNA of the CDR3 is TGTGCCAGCAGCCATGGCAGGAACACCGGGGAGCTGTTTTTT. Translation gives CASSHGRNTGELFF.

The J gene is TRBJ2-7, the V gene TRBV6-1, with D possibly being TRBD1 (5 bases). This CDR3 has 15 amino acids. V was clipped by 6 bases and J by 0 bases, with 15 bases between them. CDR1 and CDR2 from the germline V gene are MNHNS and SASEGT. DNA of the CDR3: TGTGCCAGCAGGAGACAGCCTTCAGACTCCTACGAGCAGTACGTC. Amino acid sequence: CASRRQPSDSYEQYV.